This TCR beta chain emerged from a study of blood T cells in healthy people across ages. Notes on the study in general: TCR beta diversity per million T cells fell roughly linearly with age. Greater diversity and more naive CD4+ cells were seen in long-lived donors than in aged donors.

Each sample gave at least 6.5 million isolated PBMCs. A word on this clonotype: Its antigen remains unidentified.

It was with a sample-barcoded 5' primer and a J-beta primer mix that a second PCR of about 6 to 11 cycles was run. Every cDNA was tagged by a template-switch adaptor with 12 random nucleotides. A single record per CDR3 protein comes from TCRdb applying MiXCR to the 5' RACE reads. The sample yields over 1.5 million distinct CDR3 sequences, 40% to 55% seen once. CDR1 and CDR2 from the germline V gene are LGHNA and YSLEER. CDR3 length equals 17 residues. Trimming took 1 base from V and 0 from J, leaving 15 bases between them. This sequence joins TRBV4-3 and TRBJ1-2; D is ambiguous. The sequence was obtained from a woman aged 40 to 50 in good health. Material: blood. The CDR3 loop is CASSQGFGGLANYGYTF. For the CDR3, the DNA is TGCGCCAGCAGCCAAGGTTTCGGCGGACTCGCTAACTATGGCTACACCTTC.